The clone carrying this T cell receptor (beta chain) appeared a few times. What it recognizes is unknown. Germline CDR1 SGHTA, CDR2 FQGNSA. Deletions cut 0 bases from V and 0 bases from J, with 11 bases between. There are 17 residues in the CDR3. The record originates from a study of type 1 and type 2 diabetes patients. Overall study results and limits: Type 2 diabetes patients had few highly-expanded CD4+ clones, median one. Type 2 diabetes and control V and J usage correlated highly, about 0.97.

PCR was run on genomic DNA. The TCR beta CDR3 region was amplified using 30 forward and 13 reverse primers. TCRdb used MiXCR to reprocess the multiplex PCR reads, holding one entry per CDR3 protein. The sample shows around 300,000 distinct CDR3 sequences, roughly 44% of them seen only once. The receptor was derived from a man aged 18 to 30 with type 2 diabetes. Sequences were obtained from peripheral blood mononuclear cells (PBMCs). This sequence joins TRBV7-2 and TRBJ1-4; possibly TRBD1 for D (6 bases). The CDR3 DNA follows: TGTGCCAGCAGCTTAGCGGGGGCAGGGACAACTAATGAAAAACTGTTTTTT. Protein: CASSLAGAGTTNEKLFF.